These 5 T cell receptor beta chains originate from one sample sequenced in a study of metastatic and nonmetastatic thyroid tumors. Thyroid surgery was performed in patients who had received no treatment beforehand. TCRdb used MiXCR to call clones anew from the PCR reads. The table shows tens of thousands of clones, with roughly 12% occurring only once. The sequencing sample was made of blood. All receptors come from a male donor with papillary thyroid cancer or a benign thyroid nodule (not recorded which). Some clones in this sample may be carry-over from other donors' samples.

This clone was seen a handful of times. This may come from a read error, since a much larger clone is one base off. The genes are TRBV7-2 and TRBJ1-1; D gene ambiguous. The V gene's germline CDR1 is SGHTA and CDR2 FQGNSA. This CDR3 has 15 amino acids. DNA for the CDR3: TGTGCCGGCAGCCCCCGTCGGATCTTGAACACTGAAGCTTTCTTT. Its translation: CAGSPRRILNTEAFF.

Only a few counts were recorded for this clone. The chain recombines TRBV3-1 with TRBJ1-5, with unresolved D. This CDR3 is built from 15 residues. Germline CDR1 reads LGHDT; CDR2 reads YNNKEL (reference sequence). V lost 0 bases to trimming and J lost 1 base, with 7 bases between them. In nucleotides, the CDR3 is TGTGCCAGCAGCCAAGACTCCGACAGCAATCAGCCCCAGCATTTT. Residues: CASSQDSDSNQPQHF.

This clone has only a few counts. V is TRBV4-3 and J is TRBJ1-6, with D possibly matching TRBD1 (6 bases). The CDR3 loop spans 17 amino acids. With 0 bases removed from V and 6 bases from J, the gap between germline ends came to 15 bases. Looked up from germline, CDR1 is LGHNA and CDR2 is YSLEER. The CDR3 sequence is CASSQDRGGPRNSPLHF. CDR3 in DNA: TGCGCCAGCAGCCAAGATCGAGGGGGGCCCCGTAATTCACCCCTCCACTTT.

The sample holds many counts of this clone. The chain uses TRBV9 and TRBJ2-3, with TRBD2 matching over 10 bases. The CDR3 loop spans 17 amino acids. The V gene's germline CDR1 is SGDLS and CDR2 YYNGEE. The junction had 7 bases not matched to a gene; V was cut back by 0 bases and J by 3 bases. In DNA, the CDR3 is TGTGCCAGCAGCGTAGCTTCTAGCGGGAGTGGGACAGATACGCAGTATTTT. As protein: CASSVASSGSGTDTQYF.

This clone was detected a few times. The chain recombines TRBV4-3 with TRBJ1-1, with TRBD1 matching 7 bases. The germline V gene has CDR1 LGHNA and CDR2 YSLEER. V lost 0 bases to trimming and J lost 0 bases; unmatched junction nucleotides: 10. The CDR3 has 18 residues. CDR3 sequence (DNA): TGCGCCAGCAGCCAAGAAGGAGAGGGGGCCGAACTGAACACTGAAGCTTTCTTT. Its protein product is CASSQEGEGAELNTEAFF.